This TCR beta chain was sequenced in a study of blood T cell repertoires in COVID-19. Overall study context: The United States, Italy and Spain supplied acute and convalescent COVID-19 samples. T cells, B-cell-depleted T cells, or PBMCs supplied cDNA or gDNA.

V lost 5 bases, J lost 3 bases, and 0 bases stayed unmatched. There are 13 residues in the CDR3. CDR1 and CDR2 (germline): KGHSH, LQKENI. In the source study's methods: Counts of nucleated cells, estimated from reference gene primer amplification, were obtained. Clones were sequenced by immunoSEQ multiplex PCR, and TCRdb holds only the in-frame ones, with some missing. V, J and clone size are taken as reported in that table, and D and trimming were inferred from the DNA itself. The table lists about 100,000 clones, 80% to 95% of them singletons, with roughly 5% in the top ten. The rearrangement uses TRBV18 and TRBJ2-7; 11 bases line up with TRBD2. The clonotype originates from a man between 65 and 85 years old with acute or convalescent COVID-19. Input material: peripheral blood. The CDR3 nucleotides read TGTGCCAGCTCAGGGACTAGCGGCTACGAGCAGTACTTC. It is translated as CASSGTSGYEQYF.